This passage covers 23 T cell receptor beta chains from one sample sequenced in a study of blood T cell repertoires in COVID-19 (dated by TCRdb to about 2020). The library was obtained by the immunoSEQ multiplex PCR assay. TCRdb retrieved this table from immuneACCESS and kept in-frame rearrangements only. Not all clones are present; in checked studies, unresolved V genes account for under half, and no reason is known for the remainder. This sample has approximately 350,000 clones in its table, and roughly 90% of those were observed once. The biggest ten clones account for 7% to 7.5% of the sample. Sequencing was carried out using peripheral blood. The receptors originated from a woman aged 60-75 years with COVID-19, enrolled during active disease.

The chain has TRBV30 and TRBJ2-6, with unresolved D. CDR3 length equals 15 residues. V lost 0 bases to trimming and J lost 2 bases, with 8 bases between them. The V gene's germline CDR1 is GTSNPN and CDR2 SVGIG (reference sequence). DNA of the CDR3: TGTGCCTGGAGTGTACACCTTACTGGGGCCAACGTCCTGACTTTC. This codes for CAWSVHLTGANVLTF.

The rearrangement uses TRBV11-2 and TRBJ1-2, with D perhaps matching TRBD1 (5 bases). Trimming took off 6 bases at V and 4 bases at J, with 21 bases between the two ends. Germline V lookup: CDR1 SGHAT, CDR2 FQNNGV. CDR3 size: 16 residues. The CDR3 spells CASRPLIMGRAYGYTF. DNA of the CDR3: TGTGCCAGCAGGCCACTAATTATGGGCAGGGCCTATGGCTACACCTTC.

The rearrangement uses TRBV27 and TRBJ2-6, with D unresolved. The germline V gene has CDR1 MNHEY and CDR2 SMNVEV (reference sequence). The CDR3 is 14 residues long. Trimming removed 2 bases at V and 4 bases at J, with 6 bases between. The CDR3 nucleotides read TGTGCCAGCAGTTTACCCGGGGGGGCCAACGTCCTGACTTTC. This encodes CASSLPGGANVLTF.

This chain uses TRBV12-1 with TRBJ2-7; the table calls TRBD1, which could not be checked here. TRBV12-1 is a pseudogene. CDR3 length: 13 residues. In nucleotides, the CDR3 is TGTGCCAGCAGCTTTCAGGGGTGCTACGAGCAGTACTTC. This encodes CASSFQGCYEQYF.

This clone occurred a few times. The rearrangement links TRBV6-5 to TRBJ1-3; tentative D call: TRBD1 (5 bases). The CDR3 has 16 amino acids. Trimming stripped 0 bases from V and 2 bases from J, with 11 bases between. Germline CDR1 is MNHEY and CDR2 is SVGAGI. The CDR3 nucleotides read TGTGCCAGCAGTTACTCGATATGGGGCACTGGAAACACCATATATTTT. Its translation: CASSYSIWGTGNTIYF.

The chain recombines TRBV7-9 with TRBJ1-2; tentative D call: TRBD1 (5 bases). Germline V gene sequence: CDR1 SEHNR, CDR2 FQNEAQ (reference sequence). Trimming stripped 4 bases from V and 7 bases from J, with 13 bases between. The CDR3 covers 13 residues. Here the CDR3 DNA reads TGTGCCAGCAGCTCTAGCGGGACTCGTGGCTACACCTTC. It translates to CASSSSGTRGYTF.

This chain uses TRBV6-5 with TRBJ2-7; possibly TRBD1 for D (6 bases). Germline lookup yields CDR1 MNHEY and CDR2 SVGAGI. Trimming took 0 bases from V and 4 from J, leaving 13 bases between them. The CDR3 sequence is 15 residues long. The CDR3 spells CASSYSTGLAYEQYF. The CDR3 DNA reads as TGTGCCAGCAGTTACTCTACAGGGTTAGCTTACGAGCAGTACTTC.

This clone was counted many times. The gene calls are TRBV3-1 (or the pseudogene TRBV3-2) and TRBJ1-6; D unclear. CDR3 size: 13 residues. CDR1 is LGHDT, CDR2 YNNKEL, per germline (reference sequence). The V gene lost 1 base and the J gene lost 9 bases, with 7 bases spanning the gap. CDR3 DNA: TGTGCCAGCAGCCAAGTGGAGTTTTCACCCCTCCACTTT. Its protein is CASSQVEFSPLHF.

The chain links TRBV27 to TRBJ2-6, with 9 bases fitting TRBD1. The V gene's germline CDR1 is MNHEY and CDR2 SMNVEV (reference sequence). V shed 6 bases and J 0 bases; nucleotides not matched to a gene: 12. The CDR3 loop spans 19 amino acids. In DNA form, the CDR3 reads TGTGCCAGCAGCCAGACAGGGGGGACGGGGGGCTCTGGGGCCAACGTCCTGACTTTC. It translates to CASSQTGGTGGSGANVLTF.

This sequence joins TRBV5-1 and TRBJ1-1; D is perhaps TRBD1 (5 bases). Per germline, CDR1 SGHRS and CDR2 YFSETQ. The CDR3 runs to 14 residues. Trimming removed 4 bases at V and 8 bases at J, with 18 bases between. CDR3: CASSDDSGRGEAFF. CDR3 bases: TGCGCCAGCAGCGACGACAGTGGGCGGGGAGAAGCTTTCTTT.

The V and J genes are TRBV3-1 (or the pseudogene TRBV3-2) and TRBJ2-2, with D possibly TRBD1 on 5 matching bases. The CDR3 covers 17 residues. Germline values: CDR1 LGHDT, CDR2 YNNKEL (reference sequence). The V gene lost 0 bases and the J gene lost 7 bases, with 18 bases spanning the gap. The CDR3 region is CASSQDRAGLGNGELFF. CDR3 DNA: TGTGCCAGCAGCCAAGATCGGGCAGGGCTGGGGAACGGGGAGCTGTTTTTT.

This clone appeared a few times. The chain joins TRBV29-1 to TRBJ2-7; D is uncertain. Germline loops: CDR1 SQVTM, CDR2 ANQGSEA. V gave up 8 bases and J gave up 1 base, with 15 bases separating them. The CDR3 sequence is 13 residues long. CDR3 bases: TGCAGCCCCCAACCCGGCAGGTCCTACGAGCAGTACTTC. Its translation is CSPQPGRSYEQYF.

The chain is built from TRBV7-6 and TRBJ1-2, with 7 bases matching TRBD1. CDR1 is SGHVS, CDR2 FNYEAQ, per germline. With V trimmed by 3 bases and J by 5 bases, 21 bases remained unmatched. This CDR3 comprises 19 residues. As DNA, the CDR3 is TGTGCCAGCAGCTTTCATTCAGGGTTTCGACAGGGAGTCGAATATGGCTACACCTTC. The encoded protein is CASSFHSGFRQGVEYGYTF.

CDR3 DNA: TGCAGCATAAGGGGTCTGAGGGGCTACACCTTC. Its protein product is CSIRGLRGYTF. The J gene is TRBJ1-2, the V gene TRBV29-1; weak D call: TRBD1 (5 bases). CDR1 is SQVTM, CDR2 ANQGSEA, per germline. The V end was cut by 8 bases, the J end by 8 bases, with 15 bases between. The CDR3 has 11 amino acids.

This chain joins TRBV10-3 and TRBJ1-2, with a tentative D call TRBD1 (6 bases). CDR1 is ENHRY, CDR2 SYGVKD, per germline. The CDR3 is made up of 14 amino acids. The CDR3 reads CVTKRGGPDESYTF. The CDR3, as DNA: TGTGTCACAAAGAGGGGGGGGCCCGACGAAAGCTACACCTTC.

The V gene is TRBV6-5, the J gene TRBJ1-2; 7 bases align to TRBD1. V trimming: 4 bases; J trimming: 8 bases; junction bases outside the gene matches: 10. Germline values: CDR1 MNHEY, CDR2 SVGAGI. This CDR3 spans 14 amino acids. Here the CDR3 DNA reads TGTGCCAGCAGTTCTATACAGGGGACGGAGGGCTACACCTTC. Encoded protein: CASSSIQGTEGYTF.

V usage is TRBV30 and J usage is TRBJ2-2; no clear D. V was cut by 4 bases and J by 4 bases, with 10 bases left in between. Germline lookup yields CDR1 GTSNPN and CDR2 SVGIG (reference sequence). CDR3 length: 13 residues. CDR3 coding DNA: TGTGCCTGGAACTATAAGGCCACCGGGGAGCTGTTTTTT. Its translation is CAWNYKATGELFF.

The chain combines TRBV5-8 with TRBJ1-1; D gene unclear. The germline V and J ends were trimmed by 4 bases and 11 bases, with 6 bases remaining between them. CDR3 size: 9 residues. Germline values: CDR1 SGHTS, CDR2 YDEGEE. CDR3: CASSLEAFF. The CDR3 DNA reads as TGTGCCAGCAGCCTCGAGGCTTTCTTT.

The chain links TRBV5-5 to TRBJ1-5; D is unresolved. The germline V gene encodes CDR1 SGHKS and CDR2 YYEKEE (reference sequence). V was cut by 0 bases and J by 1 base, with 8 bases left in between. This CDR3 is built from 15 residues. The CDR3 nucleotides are TGTGCCAGCAGCTTGGGGGTACAGAGCAATCAGCCCCAGCATTTT. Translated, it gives CASSLGVQSNQPQHF.

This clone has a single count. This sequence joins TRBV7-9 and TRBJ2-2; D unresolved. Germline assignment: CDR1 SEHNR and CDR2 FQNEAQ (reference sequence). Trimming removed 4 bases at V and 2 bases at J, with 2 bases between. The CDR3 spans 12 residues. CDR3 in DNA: TGTGCCAGCAGCTCAAACACCGGGGAGCTGTTTTTT. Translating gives CASSSNTGELFF.

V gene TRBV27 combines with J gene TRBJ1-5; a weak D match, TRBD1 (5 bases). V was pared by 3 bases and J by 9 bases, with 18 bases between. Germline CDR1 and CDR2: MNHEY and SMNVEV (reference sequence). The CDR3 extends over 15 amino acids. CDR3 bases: TGTGCCAGCAGTTTCGGCAGGGAGGGCGTTGGGCCCCAGCATTTT. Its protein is CASSFGREGVGPQHF.

CDR3 DNA sequence: TGTGCCAGCAGCGTGTGGGCTAGCGGGGGGGCCGGGGAGCTGTTTTTT. This gives the protein CASSVWASGGAGELFF. The chain recombines TRBV9 with TRBJ2-2; the match to TRBD2 covers 12 bases. V gave up 2 bases and J gave up 6 bases; unmatched junction bases: 5. This CDR3 has 16 amino acids. From germline, CDR1 is SGDLS and CDR2 YYNGEE.

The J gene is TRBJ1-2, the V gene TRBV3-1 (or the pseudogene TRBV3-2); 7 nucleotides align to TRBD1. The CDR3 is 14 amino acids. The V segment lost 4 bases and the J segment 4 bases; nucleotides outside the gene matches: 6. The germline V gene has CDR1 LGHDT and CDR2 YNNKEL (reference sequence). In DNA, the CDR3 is TGTGCCAGCAGCCGAGAGGGGGCGAGCTATGGCTACACCTTC. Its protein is CASSREGASYGYTF.